This T cell receptor (beta chain) stems from a study of blood T cell repertoires in COVID-19. Study details: COVID-19 samples from acute and convalescent phases originated in the United States, Italy and Spain.

The CDR3 loop spans 12 amino acids. Germline-derived CDR1 and CDR2 are GTSNPN and SVGIG (reference sequence). V was cut by 5 bases and J by 2 bases, with 9 bases left in between. TCRdb's table, derived via immunoSEQ multiplex PCR, lists solely in-frame clones and lacks some. The profile shows some 200,000 clones, 80% to 90% of them singletons. The sequence was obtained from a woman aged 70-85 years with COVID-19, enrolled during active disease. The V and J genes are TRBV30 and TRBJ1-1; D unresolved. The specimen sequenced was peripheral blood. CDR3 protein: CAWRGQNTEAFF. The CDR3 DNA sequence: TGTGCCTGGCGGGGTCAAAACACTGAAGCTTTCTTT.